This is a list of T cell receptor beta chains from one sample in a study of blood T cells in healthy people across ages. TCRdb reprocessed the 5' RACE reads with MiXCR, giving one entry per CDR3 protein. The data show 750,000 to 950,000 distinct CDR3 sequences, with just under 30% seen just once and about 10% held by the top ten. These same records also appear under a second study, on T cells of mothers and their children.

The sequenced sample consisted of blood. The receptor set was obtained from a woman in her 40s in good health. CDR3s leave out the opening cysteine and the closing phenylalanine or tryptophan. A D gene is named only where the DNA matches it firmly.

CDR3 protein: ASSYNVGRSYNEQY
J gene: -
CDR3 length: 14
D gene: -
V gene: TRBV6-2/TRBV6-3

CDR3 protein: ASSPAPTGVNIQY
J gene: TRBJ2-4
CDR3 length: 13
D gene: TRBD1
V gene: TRBV18

CDR3 protein: SVKTNSNQPQH
J gene: TRBJ1-5
CDR3 length: 11
D gene: -
V gene: TRBV29-1

CDR3 protein: SALTSGGAYEQF
J gene: TRBJ2-1
CDR3 length: 12
D gene: TRBD2
V gene: TRBV20-1

CDR3 protein: SVDGLYNEQF
J gene: TRBJ2-1
CDR3 length: 10
D gene: -
V gene: TRBV29-1

CDR3 protein: SVEVDRSYTGELF
J gene: TRBJ2-2
CDR3 length: 13
D gene: TRBD1
V gene: TRBV29-1

CDR3 protein: ASMGIDRSSYEQY
J gene: TRBJ2-7
CDR3 length: 13
D gene: -
V gene: TRBV6-1

CDR3 protein: ASSYRVSPTSPLH
J gene: TRBJ1-6
CDR3 length: 13
D gene: -
V gene: TRBV6-6

CDR3 protein: ASSTPPGQGTYEQY
J gene: TRBJ2-7
CDR3 length: 14
D gene: TRBD1
V gene: TRBV13

CDR3 protein: ASSQIGGDTQY
J gene: TRBJ2-3
CDR3 length: 11
D gene: TRBD2
V gene: TRBV14

CDR3 protein: ASSGVGYT
J gene: TRBJ1-2
CDR3 length: 8
D gene: -
V gene: TRBV25-1

CDR3 protein: ASSRLRGPRTDTQY
J gene: TRBJ2-3
CDR3 length: 14
D gene: -
V gene: TRBV11-2

CDR3 protein: ASSPVAGSSYEQY
J gene: TRBJ2-7
CDR3 length: 13
D gene: TRBD2
V gene: TRBV5-1

CDR3 protein: SARDLETSSYEQY
J gene: TRBJ2-7
CDR3 length: 13
D gene: -
V gene: TRBV20-1

CDR3 protein: ASGRANGELF
J gene: TRBJ2-2
CDR3 length: 10
D gene: -
V gene: TRBV10-2

CDR3 protein: ASSTDYASYTQY
J gene: TRBJ2-3
CDR3 length: 12
D gene: -
V gene: TRBV5-1

CDR3 protein: ASSPGLAGALYNKQF
J gene: TRBJ2-1
CDR3 length: 15
D gene: TRBD2
V gene: TRBV5-5

CDR3 protein: ASSSASLQETQY
J gene: TRBJ2-5
CDR3 length: 12
D gene: -
V gene: TRBV27

CDR3 protein: ASSPFGTVNEQF
J gene: TRBJ2-1
CDR3 length: 12
D gene: -
V gene: TRBV3-1

CDR3 protein: ASSQGATSGYTYEQY
J gene: TRBJ2-7
CDR3 length: 15
D gene: TRBD2
V gene: TRBV4-1

CDR3 protein: ASSPPGTRLNTGELF
J gene: TRBJ2-2
CDR3 length: 15
D gene: -
V gene: TRBV7-9

CDR3 protein: TSSLRGQEDTQY
J gene: TRBJ2-3
CDR3 length: 12
D gene: TRBD1
V gene: TRBV5-4

CDR3 protein: ASSVDSDPVLGTQY
J gene: TRBJ2-5
CDR3 length: 14
D gene: -
V gene: TRBV9

CDR3 protein: ASSPAELAKNIQY
J gene: TRBJ2-4
CDR3 length: 13
D gene: -
V gene: TRBV28

CDR3 protein: ASSLVYREYAEAF
J gene: TRBJ1-1
CDR3 length: 13
D gene: -
V gene: TRBV3-1

CDR3 protein: ASSQDSSGANQETQY
J gene: TRBJ2-5
CDR3 length: 15
D gene: TRBD2
V gene: TRBV4-1

CDR3 protein: ASSEQGDGYT
J gene: TRBJ1-2
CDR3 length: 10
D gene: -
V gene: TRBV27

CDR3 protein: ASSLTSGNNEQY
J gene: TRBJ2-7
CDR3 length: 12
D gene: -
V gene: TRBV11-2

CDR3 protein: ASSYLAATYEQY
J gene: TRBJ2-7
CDR3 length: 12
D gene: -
V gene: TRBV6-6

CDR3 protein: ASSLGSGGGTEAF
J gene: TRBJ1-1
CDR3 length: 13
D gene: -
V gene: TRBV27

CDR3 protein: ASSEWGGAGSPLH
J gene: TRBJ1-6
CDR3 length: 13
D gene: -
V gene: TRBV2

CDR3 protein: SVEEIQETQY
J gene: TRBJ2-5
CDR3 length: 10
D gene: -
V gene: TRBV20-1

CDR3 protein: ASTENRAPYEQY
J gene: TRBJ2-7
CDR3 length: 12
D gene: -
V gene: TRBV6-2/TRBV6-3

CDR3 protein: ASSQDIQQGAEGQY
J gene: TRBJ2-3
CDR3 length: 14
D gene: TRBD1
V gene: TRBV4-2

CDR3 protein: ASATYNEQF
J gene: TRBJ2-1
CDR3 length: 9
D gene: -
V gene: TRBV2